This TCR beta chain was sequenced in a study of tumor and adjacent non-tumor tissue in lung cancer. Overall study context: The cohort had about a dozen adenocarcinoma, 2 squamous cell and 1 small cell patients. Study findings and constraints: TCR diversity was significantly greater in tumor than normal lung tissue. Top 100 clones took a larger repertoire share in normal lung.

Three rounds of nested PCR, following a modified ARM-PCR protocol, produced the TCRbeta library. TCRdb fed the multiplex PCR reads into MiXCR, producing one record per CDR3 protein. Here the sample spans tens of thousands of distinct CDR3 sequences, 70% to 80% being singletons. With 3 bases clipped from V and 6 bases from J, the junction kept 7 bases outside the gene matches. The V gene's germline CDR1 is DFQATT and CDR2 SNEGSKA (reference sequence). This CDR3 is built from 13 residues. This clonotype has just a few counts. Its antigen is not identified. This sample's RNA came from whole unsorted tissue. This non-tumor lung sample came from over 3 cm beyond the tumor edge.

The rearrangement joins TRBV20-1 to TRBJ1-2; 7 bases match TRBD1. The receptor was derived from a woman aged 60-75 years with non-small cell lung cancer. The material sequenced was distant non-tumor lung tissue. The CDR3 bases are TGCAGTGCTAGGACAGGGAGCGCCGATGGCTACACCTTC. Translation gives CSARTGSADGYTF.